A single sample gave rise to the 6 T cell receptor beta chains below, sequenced in a study of blood T cells in healthy people across ages. Together with a sample-barcoded 5' primer, a J-beta primer mix was included in a second PCR lasting about 7 to 12 cycles. TCRdb passed the 5' RACE reads through MiXCR, listing each CDR3 protein once. The data contain roughly 680,000 distinct CDR3 sequences, about 51% of them singletons. What was sequenced was blood. Receptors were obtained from a woman of 80 years or more in good health.

This clonotype was observed a handful of times. The rearrangement links TRBV20-1 to TRBJ2-1; 7 bases match TRBD2. Germline values: CDR1 DFQATT, CDR2 SNEGSKA (reference sequence). The CDR3 sequence is 17 residues long. J was trimmed by 6 bases and V by 6 bases; bases with no gene match: 20. CDR3 region: CSATLLMSGTLPNEQFF. Written as DNA, the CDR3 is TGCAGTGCCACCTTGTTAATGAGCGGGACGCTTCCCAATGAGCAGTTCTTC.

This clonotype came up many times. The chain joins TRBV15 to TRBJ2-1; 7 positions agree with TRBD1. CDR3 length equals 15 residues. V gave up 5 bases and J gave up 2 bases; unmatched junction bases: 6. Germline lookup yields CDR1 LNHNV and CDR2 YYDKDF (reference sequence). CDR3 sequence reads: CATSRLTGAYNEQFF. CDR3 coding DNA: TGTGCCACCAGCCGGCTAACAGGGGCCTACAATGAGCAGTTCTTC.

At least ten counts were recorded for this clonotype. The J gene is TRBJ2-3, the V gene TRBV7-8, with 7 bases that match TRBD1. CDR3 length equals 18 residues. Trimming removed 0 bases from V and 2 bases from J; junction bases left unmatched: 11. Per the germline V gene, CDR1 is SGHVS and CDR2 is FQNEAQ. The CDR3: CASSLATGNRGYTDTQYF. In nucleotides, the CDR3 is TGTGCCAGCAGCTTAGCGACAGGGAATCGGGGTTACACAGATACGCAGTATTTT.

The chain carries TRBV2 and TRBJ1-1, with 9 bases aligning to TRBD1. The CDR3 has 13 amino acids. Losses at the gene ends were 7 bases for V and 5 bases for J; bases not matched to a gene: 5. Germline V lookup: CDR1 SNHLY, CDR2 FYNNEI. The CDR3, as DNA: TGTGCCAGCACCCTCGACAGGGGGACTGAAGCTTTCTTT. Protein sequence: CASTLDRGTEAFF.

V usage is TRBV9 and J usage is TRBJ1-2, with D perhaps matching TRBD1 (6 bases). Germline V gives CDR1 SGDLS, CDR2 YYNGEE. There are 13 residues in the CDR3. Trimming pared 3 bases from V and 6 bases from J, leaving 12 bases between. In DNA, the CDR3 is TGTGCCAGCAGCGCACAGGGATTGAATGGCTACACCTTC. The encoded protein is CASSAQGLNGYTF. The full variable domain, its missing parts supplied by reference TRBV9 and TRBJ1-2, is DSGVTQTPKHLITATGQRVTLRCSPRSGDLSVYWYQQSLDQGLQFLIQYYNGEERAKGNILERFSAQQFPDLHSELNLSSLELGDSALYFCASSAQGLNGYTFGSGTRLTVV.

The gene calls are TRBV7-9 and TRBJ2-6; unclear D gene. This CDR3 contains 14 residues. Germline V CDR1 and CDR2: SEHNR, FQNEAQ (reference sequence). The V gene lost 4 bases and the J gene lost 2 bases, with 6 bases spanning the gap. CDR3 loop: CASSSVTGANVLTF. As DNA, the CDR3 is TGTGCCAGCAGCTCGGTTACTGGGGCCAACGTCCTGACTTTC. Variable domain in full (rest from reference TRBV7-9 and TRBJ2-6): DTGVSQNPRHKITKRGQNVTFRCDPISEHNRLYWYRQTLGQGPEFLTYFQNEAQLEKSRLLSDRFSAERPKGSFSTLEIQRTEQGDSAMYLCASSSVTGANVLTFGAGSRLTVL.